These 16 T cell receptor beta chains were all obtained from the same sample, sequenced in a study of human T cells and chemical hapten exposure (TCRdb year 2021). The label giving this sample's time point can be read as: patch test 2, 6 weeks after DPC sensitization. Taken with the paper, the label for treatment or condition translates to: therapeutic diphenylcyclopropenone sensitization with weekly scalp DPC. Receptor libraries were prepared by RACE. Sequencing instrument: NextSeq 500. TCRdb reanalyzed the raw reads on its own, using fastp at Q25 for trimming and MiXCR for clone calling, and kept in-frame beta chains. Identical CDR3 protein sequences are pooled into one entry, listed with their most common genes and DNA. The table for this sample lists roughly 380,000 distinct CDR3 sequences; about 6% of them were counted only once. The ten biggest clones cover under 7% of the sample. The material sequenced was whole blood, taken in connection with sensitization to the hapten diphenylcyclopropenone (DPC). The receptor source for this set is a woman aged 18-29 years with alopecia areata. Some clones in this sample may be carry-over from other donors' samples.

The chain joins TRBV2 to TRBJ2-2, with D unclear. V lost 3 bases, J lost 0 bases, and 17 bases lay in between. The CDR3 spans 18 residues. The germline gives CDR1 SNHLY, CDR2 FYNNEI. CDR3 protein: CASSERGLDQTNTGELFF. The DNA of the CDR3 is TGTGCCAGCAGTGAGCGCGGTCTCGATCAGACGAACACCGGGGAGCTGTTTTTT.

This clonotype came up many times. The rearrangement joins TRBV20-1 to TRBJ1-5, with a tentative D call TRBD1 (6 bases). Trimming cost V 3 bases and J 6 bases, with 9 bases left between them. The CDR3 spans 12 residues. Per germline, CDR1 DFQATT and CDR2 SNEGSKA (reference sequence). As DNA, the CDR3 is TGCAGTGCTAGTACAGGGACTCAGCCCCAGCATTTT. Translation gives CSASTGTQPQHF.

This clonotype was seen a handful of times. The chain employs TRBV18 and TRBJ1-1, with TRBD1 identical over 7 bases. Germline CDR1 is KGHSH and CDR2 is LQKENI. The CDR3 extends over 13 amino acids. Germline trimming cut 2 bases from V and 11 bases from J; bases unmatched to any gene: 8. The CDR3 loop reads CASSPDQRGHAFF. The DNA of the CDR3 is TGTGCCAGCTCACCAGATCAAAGGGGGCATGCTTTCTTT.

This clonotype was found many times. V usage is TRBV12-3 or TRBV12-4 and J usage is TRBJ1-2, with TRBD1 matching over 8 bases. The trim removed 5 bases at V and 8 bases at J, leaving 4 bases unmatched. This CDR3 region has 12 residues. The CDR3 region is CASSPTGEGYTF. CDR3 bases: TGTGCCAGCAGTCCGACAGGGGAGGGCTACACCTTC.

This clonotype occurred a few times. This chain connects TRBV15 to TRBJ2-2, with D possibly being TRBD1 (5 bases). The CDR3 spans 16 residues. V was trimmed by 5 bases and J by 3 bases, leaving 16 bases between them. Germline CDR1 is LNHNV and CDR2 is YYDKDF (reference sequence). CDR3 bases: TGTGCCACCAGCCCCCAGGGTGTCTGGGACACCGGGGAGCTGTTTTTT. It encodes CATSPQGVWDTGELFF.

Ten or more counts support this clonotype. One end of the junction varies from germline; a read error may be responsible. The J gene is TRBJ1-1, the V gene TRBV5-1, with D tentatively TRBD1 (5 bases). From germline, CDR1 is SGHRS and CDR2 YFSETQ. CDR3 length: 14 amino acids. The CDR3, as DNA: TGTGCCAGCAGCCTTCGTACAGGAGGGACTGAAGCTTTCTTT. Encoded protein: CASSLRTGGTEAFF.

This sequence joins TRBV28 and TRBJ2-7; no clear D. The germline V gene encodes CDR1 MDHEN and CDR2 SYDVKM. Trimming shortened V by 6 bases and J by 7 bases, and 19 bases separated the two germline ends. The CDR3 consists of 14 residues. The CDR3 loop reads CASSPDDPMGEQYF. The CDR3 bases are TGTGCCAGCAGCCCGGATGACCCGATGGGGGAGCAGTACTTC.

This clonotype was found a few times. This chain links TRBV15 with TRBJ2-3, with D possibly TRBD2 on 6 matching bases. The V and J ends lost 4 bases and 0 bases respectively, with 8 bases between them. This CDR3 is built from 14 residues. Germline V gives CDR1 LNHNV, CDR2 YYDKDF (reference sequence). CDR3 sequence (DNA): TGTGCCACCAGCATTGGGGGGAGCACAGATACGCAGTATTTT. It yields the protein CATSIGGSTDTQYF.

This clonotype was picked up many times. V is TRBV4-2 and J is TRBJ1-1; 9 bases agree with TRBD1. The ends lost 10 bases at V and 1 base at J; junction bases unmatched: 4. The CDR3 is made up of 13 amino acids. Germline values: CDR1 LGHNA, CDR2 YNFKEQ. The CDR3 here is CAIGQGTNTEAFF. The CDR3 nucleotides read TGTGCCATCGGACAGGGGACGAACACTGAAGCTTTCTTT.

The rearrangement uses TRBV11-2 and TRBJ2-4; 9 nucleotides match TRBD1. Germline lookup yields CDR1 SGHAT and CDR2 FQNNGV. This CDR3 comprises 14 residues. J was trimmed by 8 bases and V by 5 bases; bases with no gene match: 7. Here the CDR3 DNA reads TGTGCCAGCAGCCCTACAGGGGGCTCGGACATTCAGTACTTC. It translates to CASSPTGGSDIQYF.

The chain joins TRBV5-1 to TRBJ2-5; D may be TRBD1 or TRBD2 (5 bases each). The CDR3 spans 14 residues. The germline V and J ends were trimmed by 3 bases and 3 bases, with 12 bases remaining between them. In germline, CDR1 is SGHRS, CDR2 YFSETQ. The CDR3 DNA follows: TGCGCCAGCAGCTCCGGGACGAGAAAAGAGACCCAGTACTTC. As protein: CASSSGTRKETQYF.

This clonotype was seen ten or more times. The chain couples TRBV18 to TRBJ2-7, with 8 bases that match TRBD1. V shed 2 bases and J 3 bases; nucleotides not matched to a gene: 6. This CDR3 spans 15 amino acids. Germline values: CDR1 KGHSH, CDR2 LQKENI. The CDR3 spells CASSPTTGGGYEQYF. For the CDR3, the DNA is TGTGCCAGCTCACCAACTACAGGGGGTGGCTACGAGCAGTACTTC.

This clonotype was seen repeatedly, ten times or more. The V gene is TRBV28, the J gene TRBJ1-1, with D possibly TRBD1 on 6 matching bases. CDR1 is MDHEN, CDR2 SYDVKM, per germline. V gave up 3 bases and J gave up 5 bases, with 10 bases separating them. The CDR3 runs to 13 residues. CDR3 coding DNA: TGTGCCAGCAGTTTCCCACAGGGAACTGAAGCTTTCTTT. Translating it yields CASSFPQGTEAFF.

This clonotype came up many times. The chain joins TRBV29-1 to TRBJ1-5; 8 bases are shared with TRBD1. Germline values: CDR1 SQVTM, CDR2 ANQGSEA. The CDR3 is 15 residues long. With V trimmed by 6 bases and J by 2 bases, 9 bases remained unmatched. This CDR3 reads CSVAQGANGNQPQHF. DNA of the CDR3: TGCAGCGTCGCTCAGGGGGCAAATGGCAATCAGCCCCAGCATTTT. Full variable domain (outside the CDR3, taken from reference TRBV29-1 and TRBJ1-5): SAVISQKPSRDICQRGTSLTIQCQVDSQVTMMFWYRQQPGQSLTLIATANQGSEATYESGFVIDKFPISRPNLTFSTLTVSNMSPEDSSIYLCSVAQGANGNQPQHFGDGTRLSIL.

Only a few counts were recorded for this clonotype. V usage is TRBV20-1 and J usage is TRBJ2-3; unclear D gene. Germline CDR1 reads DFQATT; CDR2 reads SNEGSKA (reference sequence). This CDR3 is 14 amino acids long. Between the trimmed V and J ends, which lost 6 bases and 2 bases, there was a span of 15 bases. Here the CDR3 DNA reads TGCAGTGCCAAAGTGAGCCTTGCCACAGATACGCAGTATTTT. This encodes CSAKVSLATDTQYF.

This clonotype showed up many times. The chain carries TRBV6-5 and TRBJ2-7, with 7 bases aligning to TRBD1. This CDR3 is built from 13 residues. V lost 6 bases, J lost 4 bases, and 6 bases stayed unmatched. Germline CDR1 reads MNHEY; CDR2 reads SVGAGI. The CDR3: CASRRDSLYEQYF. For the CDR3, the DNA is TGTGCCAGCAGGAGGGACAGTTTGTACGAGCAGTACTTC.